The clone carrying this T cell receptor beta chain was found a few times. Its antigen is unknown. TCRdb re-analysed the 5' RACE reads in MiXCR, keeping a single row per CDR3 protein. This sample has about 200,000 distinct CDR3 sequences, with more than 6.5% found just once. Germline CDR1 and CDR2: LGHDT and YNNKEL (reference sequence). The CDR3 spans 16 residues. Trimming cost V 1 base and J 4 bases, with 11 bases left between them. These data originate in a study of identical twins. Findings of the study overall: For out-of-frame alpha sequences shared by twins, low generation probability was in excess. Rather than following the same donors, the conclusions depended on cross-sectional statistical analysis. Diverse VJ usage suggested most zero-insertion clonotypes were not invariant T cells.

All donors comprised healthy Caucasians. In addition, the sample was reused for a study of yellow fever vaccine responses in identical twins.

The TCR originated in a woman in her late teens or twenties in good health. The chain recombines TRBV3-1 with TRBJ1-6; weak D call: TRBD1 (6 bases). Sample: memory (CD45RO+) T cells sorted from blood. CDR3 region: CASSQVGGHYNSPLHF. The CDR3 DNA reads TGTGCCAGCAGCCAAGTGGGGGGACATTATAATTCACCCCTCCACTTT. The entire variable domain, with the rest obtained from reference TRBV3-1 and TRBJ1-6, is as follows: DTAVSQTPKYLVTQMGNDKSIKCEQNLGHDTMYWYKQDSKKFLKIMFSYNNKELIINETVPNRFSPKSPDKAHLNLHINSLELGDSAVYFCASSQVGGHYNSPLHFGNGTRLTVT.